This entry features one TCR beta chain sequence. This specimen comes from a study of blood T cell repertoires in COVID-19. Study at large: Both acute and convalescent COVID-19 samples were obtained from the United States, Italy and Spain. Sources were T cells, B-cell-depleted T cells, or PBMCs; the material itself was cDNA or gDNA.

As processed by the authors: Amplified reference gene primers provided the basis for estimating nucleated cell counts. Assay used: immunoSEQ multiplex PCR; TCRdb lists only in-frame clones, some missing. V and J calls and clone size are given by that table; D and trimming were obtained from the DNA. The profile shows about 220,000 clones, 84% of them singletons. The sample consisted of peripheral blood. This clonotype was obtained from a man aged 45-60 years with active or convalescent COVID-19.

CDR3 bases: TGTGCCAGCAGTGAATACGGACATGAGAACACTGAAGCTTTCTTT. Translation: CASSEYGHENTEAFF. The chain joins TRBV6-1 to TRBJ1-1, with D perhaps TRBD1 (5 bases). Trimming removed 2 bases from V and 1 base from J, with 11 bases in between. This CDR3 is built from 15 residues. Germline-derived CDR1 and CDR2 are MNHNS and SASEGT.